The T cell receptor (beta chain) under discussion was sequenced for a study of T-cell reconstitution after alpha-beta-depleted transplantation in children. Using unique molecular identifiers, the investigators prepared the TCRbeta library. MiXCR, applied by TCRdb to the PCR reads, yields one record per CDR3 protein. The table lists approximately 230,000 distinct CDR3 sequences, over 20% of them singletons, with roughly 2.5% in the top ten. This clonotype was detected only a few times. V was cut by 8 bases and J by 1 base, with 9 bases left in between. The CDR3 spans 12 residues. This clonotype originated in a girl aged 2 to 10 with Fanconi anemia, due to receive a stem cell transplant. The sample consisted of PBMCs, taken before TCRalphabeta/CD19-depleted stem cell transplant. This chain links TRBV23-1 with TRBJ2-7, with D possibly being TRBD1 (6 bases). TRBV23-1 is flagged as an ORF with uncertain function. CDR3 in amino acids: CASPQGSYEQYF. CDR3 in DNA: TGCGCCAGCCCCCAGGGGTCCTACGAGCAGTACTTC.